The 2 T cell receptor beta chains presented below share a single source sample, sequenced in a study of T-cell reconstitution after alpha-beta-depleted transplantation in children. This sample's TCRbeta library carried unique molecular identifier barcodes. TCRdb used MiXCR to reprocess the PCR reads, holding one entry per CDR3 protein. The sample shows a few hundred thousand distinct CDR3 sequences, around 27% of them seen only once. The source was PBMCs, collected before TCRalphabeta/CD19-depleted stem cell transplant. Every receptor here comes from a boy in the first two years of life with Wiskott-Aldrich syndrome, due to receive a stem cell transplant.

The rearrangement links TRBV7-9 to TRBJ2-7; TRBD2 matches 8 bases. V gave up 2 bases and J gave up 4 bases; unmatched junction bases: 10. The length of the CDR3 is 16 residues. Germline V lookup: CDR1 SEHNR, CDR2 FQNEAQ (reference sequence). CDR3 region: CASSLWSSGRLYEQYF. In DNA, the CDR3 is TGTGCCAGCAGCTTATGGTCTAGCGGGCGCCTTTACGAGCAGTACTTC.

This clonotype was counted between two and nine times. This sequence joins TRBV5-1 and TRBJ1-1; D remains unclear. From germline, CDR1 is SGHRS and CDR2 YFSETQ. This CDR3 is built from 16 residues. V lost 2 bases and J lost 4, with 18 bases in between. The CDR3 sequence is CASSFSEARWGTEAFF. The CDR3 DNA follows: TGCGCCAGCAGCTTTTCTGAGGCCCGTTGGGGCACTGAAGCTTTCTTT. Together with reference TRBV5-1 and TRBJ1-1, the CDR3 gives the full variable domain: KAGVTQTPRYLIKTRGQQVTLSCSPISGHRSVSWYQQTPGQGLQFLFEYFSETQRNKGNFPGRFSGRQFSNSRSEMNVSTLELGDSALYLCASSFSEARWGTEAFFGQGTRLTVV.